Shown below are 6 T cell receptor beta chains from a single sample sequenced in a study of cytomegalovirus exposure and HLA in healthy donors. Use of 60 Vbeta and 13 Jbeta primers characterized the PCR. The repertoire was sequenced with immunoSEQ multiplex PCR; TCRdb's copy has only in-frame clones and lacks some. The sample holds over 95,000 clones, roughly 80% seen once. The sequenced sample consisted of PBMCs. The receptors originated from a man aged 35-49 years in good health and CMV-seronegative.

The rearrangement uses TRBV29-1 and TRBJ1-5; D perhaps matches TRBD1 (5 bases). The CDR3 spans 13 residues. V was cut by 5 bases and J by 3 bases, with 11 bases left in between. Germline CDR1 is SQVTM and CDR2 is ANQGSEA. CDR3 nucleotides: TGCAGCGTTCTGGAGACAGTCAATCAGCCCCAGCATTTT. Translating it yields CSVLETVNQPQHF.

The chain is built from TRBV5-6 and TRBJ2-5, with 7 bases identical to TRBD1. V lost 2 bases, J lost 1 base, and 5 bases stayed unmatched. CDR3 length: 15 residues. Germline loops: CDR1 SGHDT, CDR2 YYEEEE. This CDR3 reads CASSLIRDSQETQYF. The DNA of the CDR3 is TGTGCCAGCAGCTTAATCCGGGACAGCCAAGAGACCCAGTACTTC.

This clone ranks as medium-sized. The chain couples TRBV11-2 to TRBJ2-5, with 7 bases that match TRBD1. V was pared by 3 bases and J by 1 base, with 5 bases of the junction left unmatched. Germline lookup yields CDR1 SGHAT and CDR2 FQNNGV. This CDR3 is built from 15 residues. The CDR3 protein is CASSFWPGGQETQYF. The DNA for the CDR3 is TGTGCCAGCAGCTTCTGGCCAGGGGGCCAAGAGACCCAGTACTTC.

The chain joins TRBV19 to TRBJ2-1, with TRBD1 identical over 11 bases. The junction had 8 bases not matched to a gene; V was cut back by 6 bases and J by 7 bases. The CDR3 length is 15 residues. CDR1 is LNHDA, CDR2 SQIVND, per germline (reference sequence). DNA for the CDR3: TGTGCCAGTAGAATCGGACAGGGGGCATTGAATGAGCAGTTCTTC. Its translation is CASRIGQGALNEQFF. Drawing the rest from reference TRBV19 and TRBJ2-1, the complete variable domain is DGGITQSPKYLFRKEGQNVTLSCEQNLNHDAMYWYRQDPGQGLRLIYYSQIVNDFQKGDIAEGYSVSREKKESFPLTVTSAQKNPTAFYLCASRIGQGALNEQFFGPGTRLTVL.

V usage is TRBV27 and J usage is TRBJ2-1; TRBD2 matches 7 bases. The V and J ends lost 6 bases and 0 bases, in that order; junction bases with no gene match: 8. CDR1 MNHEY and CDR2 SMNVEV come from the germline V gene (reference sequence). This CDR3 contains 16 residues. The CDR3 nucleotides read TGTGCCAGCAGCCATCCTAGCGGAAGCTCCTACAATGAGCAGTTCTTC. It yields the protein CASSHPSGSSYNEQFF.

V usage is TRBV28 and J usage is TRBJ1-2, with unresolved D. V was trimmed by 6 bases and J by 3 bases, leaving 11 bases between them. This CDR3 is built from 13 residues. Germline V CDR1 and CDR2: MDHEN, SYDVKM. CDR3 loop: CASRPGEHYGYTF. DNA for the CDR3: TGTGCCAGCAGGCCCGGGGAACACTATGGCTACACCTTC.